This T cell receptor (beta chain) was identified during a study of T cell responses to AZD1222 COVID-19 vaccine. The CDR3 covers 13 residues. V dropped 1 base and J dropped 2 bases, with 5 bases sitting between them. Germline V gives CDR1 LGHNA, CDR2 YNFKEQ. Whole-study results and caveats: Repertoire sampling was restricted to post-peak T cell response timepoints. With dominance at 160-218 and 743-854, vaccine-associated CD4 TCRs spanned spike. Donors were mostly white British, more females; clonal diversity possibly underestimated.

Here immunoSEQ multiplex PCR was the method, and the copy in TCRdb shows in-frame clones only, minus some. Seen here are some 110,000 clones, 88% observed once, and the top ten hold around 9%. Turning to this clone: Antigen: not known.

V usage is TRBV4-2 and J usage is TRBJ1-1; D is unclear. The receptor was derived from an adult in good health. This material consisted of peripheral blood, taken on day 0 of AZD1222 vaccination. In DNA form, the CDR3 reads TGTGCCAGCAGCCAAGTTGAAAACACTGAAGCTTTCTTT. Protein product: CASSQVENTEAFF.